These 29 T cell receptor beta chains were sequenced from one sample in a study of blood T cell repertoires in COVID-19. Assay used: immunoSEQ multiplex PCR; TCRdb lists only in-frame clones, some missing. The profile shows about 99,000 clones, about four fifths of them singletons. Sequenced material: peripheral blood. These receptors were collected from a woman aged 80 or older with active or convalescent COVID-19.

This clone showed up just a few times. The V gene is TRBV7-2, the J gene TRBJ1-4, with TRBD1 as a possible D gene (6 bases). V gave up 1 base and J gave up 3 bases, with 6 bases separating them. Germline V lookup: CDR1 SGHTA, CDR2 FQGNSA. This CDR3 is built from 14 residues. The CDR3 sequence is CASSLGTANEKLFF. The CDR3 nucleotides are TGTGCCAGCAGCTTAGGGACAGCTAATGAAAAACTGTTTTTT.

The genes are TRBV19 and TRBJ1-5; D remains unclear. This CDR3 comprises 15 residues. Germline lookup yields CDR1 LNHDA and CDR2 SQIVND (reference sequence). V was trimmed by 4 bases and J by 1 base, leaving 11 bases between them. The CDR3 DNA sequence: TGTGCCAGTAGTAATTCCGGGTTAAGCAATCAGCCCCAGCATTTT. Its translation is CASSNSGLSNQPQHF.

The genes are TRBV2 and TRBJ2-5, with 10 bases identical to TRBD2. This CDR3 region has 12 residues. CDR1 and CDR2 (germline): SNHLY, FYNNEI. For the CDR3, the DNA is TGTGCGAGCGGGAGGGCCGCGGAGACCCAGTACTTC. Protein product: CASGRAAETQYF.

This chain uses TRBV5-6 with TRBJ2-1; 12 bases map to TRBD2. Germline V gives CDR1 SGHDT, CDR2 YYEEEE. The junction had 8 bases not matched to a gene; V was cut back by 0 bases and J by 10 bases. CDR3 length equals 16 residues. The DNA for the CDR3 is TGTGCCAGCAGCTTGGGGCTAGCGGGAGGGCCGGGGGAGCAGTTCTTC. Protein sequence: CASSLGLAGGPGEQFF.

This clone turned up a few times. The same CDR3 also results from other DNA sequences found in this sample. The chain combines TRBV5-6 with TRBJ1-1, with D perhaps matching TRBD1 (5 bases). This CDR3 region has 14 residues. CDR1 and CDR2 from the germline V gene are SGHDT and YYEEEE. The V gene lost 4 bases and the J gene lost 1 base, with 11 bases spanning the gap. DNA for the CDR3: TGTGCCAGCAGCCCCACAGGCGGGAACACTGAAGCTTTCTTT. Residues: CASSPTGGNTEAFF.

CDR3 in amino acids: CASSSRLAGVTDTQYF. CDR3 nucleotide sequence: TGTGCCAGTAGTTCTAGACTAGCGGGAGTCACAGATACGCAGTATTTT. This chain connects TRBV19 to TRBJ2-3; TRBD2 agrees at 12 bases. Germline CDR1 and CDR2: LNHDA and SQIVND (reference sequence). The CDR3 is made up of 16 amino acids. Trimming took 5 bases from V and 2 from J; bases not matched to a gene: 5.

As DNA, the CDR3 is TGCAGCGTTGGAGCCTTGGAAGCTTTCTTT. Amino acids: CSVGALEAFF. The V call is TRBV29-1, the J call TRBJ1-1; D ambiguous. This CDR3 comprises 10 residues. The germline V and J ends were trimmed by 4 bases and 8 bases, with 8 bases remaining between them. Germline CDR1 SQVTM, CDR2 ANQGSEA.

The chain recombines TRBV19 with TRBJ1-3; a possible D gene is TRBD1 (5 bases). V shed 3 bases and J shed 1 base, with 13 bases lying between them. The CDR3 runs to 16 residues. Germline CDR1 is LNHDA and CDR2 is SQIVND (reference sequence). The CDR3 DNA follows: TGTGCCAGTAGTATCGCGACCTCAGGGTCTGGAAACACCATATATTTT. Amino acids: CASSIATSGSGNTIYF.

CDR3 DNA sequence: TGTGCCAGCAGCGTAGGTCTAAGCGGGGAGCTGTTTTTT. It is translated as CASSVGLSGELFF. The rearrangement uses TRBV9 and TRBJ2-2; D unresolved. V lost 0 bases, J lost 7 bases, and 7 bases lay in between. Per germline, CDR1 SGDLS and CDR2 YYNGEE. The CDR3 totals 13 residues. Full variable domain (remainder filled in from reference TRBV9 and TRBJ2-2): DSGVTQTPKHLITATGQRVTLRCSPRSGDLSVYWYQQSLDQGLQFLIQYYNGEERAKGNILERFSAQQFPDLHSELNLSSLELGDSALYFCASSVGLSGELFFGEGSRLTVL.

The chain is built from TRBV6-1 and TRBJ1-5; D unresolved. This CDR3 spans 13 amino acids. V gave up 3 bases and J gave up 7 bases, with 10 bases separating them. The germline CDR1 and CDR2 sequences are MNHNS and SASEGT. The CDR3 here is CASSDEVGQPQHF. As DNA, the CDR3 is TGTGCCAGCAGTGATGAGGTCGGCCAGCCCCAGCATTTT.

The V call is TRBV6-1, the J call TRBJ2-5; TRBD2 matches 11 bases. The CDR3 is 18 residues long. V shed 0 bases and J 2 bases; nucleotides not matched to a gene: 8. The germline CDR1 and CDR2 sequences are MNHNS and SASEGT. CDR3 nucleotide sequence: TGTGCCAGCAGTGAAGCTCCGACTAGCGGGAACCCGCAAGAGACCCAGTACTTC. This translates into CASSEAPTSGNPQETQYF.

The genes are TRBV6-5 and TRBJ2-7, with TRBD1 matching over 10 bases. Per germline, CDR1 MNHEY and CDR2 SVGAGI. CDR3 length: 15 amino acids. J lost 5 bases, V lost 4 bases, and 8 bases had no gene match. The CDR3 loop is CASSFNRDRGHEQYF. The CDR3, as DNA: TGTGCCAGCAGTTTCAACCGGGACAGGGGACACGAGCAGTACTTC.

The chain uses TRBV2 and TRBJ1-2; maybe TRBD1 (5 bases). CDR1 is SNHLY and CDR2 is FYNNEI in the germline V gene. Between the trimmed V and J ends, which lost 2 bases and 5 bases, there was a span of 6 bases. This CDR3 has 12 amino acids. CDR3 loop: CASSEQGYGYTF. In nucleotides, the CDR3 is TGTGCCAGCAGTGAACAGGGATATGGCTACACCTTC.

The CDR3 is CASTFSYSDTQYF. The DNA for the CDR3 is TGTGCCAGCACCTTTAGTTACTCAGATACGCAGTATTTT. J is TRBJ2-3 and V is TRBV12-3 or TRBV12-4; D gene unclear. V lost 7 bases and J lost 4, with 12 bases in between. CDR3 length: 13 amino acids.

The chain joins TRBV27 to TRBJ1-5; 8 bases map to TRBD1. CDR1 and CDR2 (germline): MNHEY, SMNVEV (reference sequence). This CDR3 region has 13 residues. V was clipped by 4 bases and J by 11 bases; unmatched bases: 7. The CDR3 sequence: CASSSRTGMSQHF. CDR3 bases: TGTGCCAGCAGTTCTCGGACAGGGATGTCCCAGCATTTT.

The gene calls are TRBV5-6 and TRBJ2-3, with TRBD2 matching 8 bases. The junction had 11 bases not matched to a gene; V was cut back by 4 bases and J by 1 base. Germline values: CDR1 SGHDT, CDR2 YYEEEE. This CDR3 is built from 17 residues. CDR3 coding DNA: TGTGCCAGCAGCCGCGACCCGGCGGGAGGCGGCACAGATACGCAGTATTTT. This gives the protein CASSRDPAGGGTDTQYF.

The rearrangement links TRBV29-1 to TRBJ1-4; the D gene is possibly TRBD1 (6 bases). Germline loops: CDR1 SQVTM, CDR2 ANQGSEA. The V end was cut by 5 bases, the J end by 11 bases, with 12 bases between. The CDR3 has 11 amino acids. The CDR3 DNA follows: TGCAGCGTTTCAGGGGAGGGGAAACTGTTTTTT. It yields the protein CSVSGEGKLFF.

This chain joins TRBV21-1 and TRBJ1-6; the listed D gene, TRBD1, was not tested against the DNA. TRBV21-1 is a recognized pseudogene. The CDR3 has 18 residues. As DNA, the CDR3 is TGTGCCAGCAGCCGCTGCCATCTCGACCAGGGTAATAATTCACCCCTCCACTTT. It yields the protein CASSRCHLDQGNNSPLHF.

This chain uses TRBV2 with TRBJ2-7, with D possibly matching TRBD1 (6 bases). This CDR3 is 16 amino acids long. Between the trimmed V and J ends, which lost 6 bases and 3 bases, there was a span of 21 bases. CDR1 is SNHLY and CDR2 is FYNNEI in the germline V gene. CDR3 loop: CASSELATGPYYEQYF. The DNA of the CDR3 is TGTGCCAGCAGCGAGTTGGCTACAGGGCCCTACTACGAGCAGTACTTC.

V usage is TRBV19 and J usage is TRBJ1-4, with 7 bases aligning to TRBD1. The V and J ends lost 7 bases and 3 bases, in that order; junction bases with no gene match: 8. The CDR3 has 15 residues. Germline V gene data show CDR1 as LNHDA and CDR2 as SQIVND (reference sequence). The CDR3, as DNA: TGTGCCAGTACACGTAGGGACAGCGCTAATGAAAAACTGTTTTTT. Protein: CASTRRDSANEKLFF.

This clone was detected only a few times. The chain combines TRBV6-5 with TRBJ1-4; no clear D gene. The CDR3 covers 16 residues. The V gene's germline CDR1 is MNHEY and CDR2 SVGAGI. V dropped 0 bases and J dropped 0 bases, with 8 bases sitting between them. The CDR3 loop is CASSYSGVATNEKLFF. The CDR3 DNA sequence: TGTGCCAGCAGTTACTCGGGCGTTGCAACTAATGAAAAACTGTTTTTT.

The V and J genes are TRBV19 and TRBJ1-5; D not certain. Trimming left V 6 bases short and J 0 bases short, with 3 bases between. CDR1 is LNHDA, CDR2 SQIVND, per germline (reference sequence). The CDR3 consists of 12 residues. CDR3 sequence reads: CASRHSNQPQHF. CDR3 nucleotides: TGTGCCAGTAGACATAGCAATCAGCCCCAGCATTTT.

The chain recombines TRBV7-9 with TRBJ1-1, with 8 nucleotides matching TRBD1. Germline trimming cut 4 bases from V and 4 bases from J; bases unmatched to any gene: 5. Per germline, CDR1 SEHNR and CDR2 FQNEAQ (reference sequence). The CDR3 sequence is 14 residues long. The CDR3 sequence: CASSSQGAGTEAFF. The DNA of the CDR3 is TGTGCCAGCAGCTCCCAGGGGGCTGGCACTGAAGCTTTCTTT.

The rearrangement links TRBV7-2 to TRBJ2-7, with 8 bases lining up with TRBD2. CDR1 and CDR2 from the germline V gene are SGHTA and FQGNSA. The CDR3 runs to 15 residues. V lost 1 base and J lost 4; bases outside the gene matches: 6. Written as DNA, the CDR3 is TGTGCCAGCAGCTTAGTAGCGGGATCAGGGTACGAGCAGTACTTC. Translation gives CASSLVAGSGYEQYF.

This sequence joins TRBV19 and TRBJ1-6; 9 bases are a match to TRBD1. After removal of 8 bases from V and 13 bases from J, the junction contained 9 bases not matched to a gene. This CDR3 spans 13 amino acids. Germline CDR1 and CDR2: LNHDA and SQIVND (reference sequence). The CDR3 DNA follows: TGTGCCAGTGGAGGGACAGGGCCCTTTCCCCTCCACTTT. Translating it yields CASGGTGPFPLHF.

The gene calls are TRBV2 and TRBJ2-5; D is uncertain. Per germline, CDR1 SNHLY and CDR2 FYNNEI. The CDR3 extends over 11 amino acids. V lost 4 bases and J 4 bases, leaving 4 bases between the germline ends. The CDR3 DNA is TGTGCCAGCAGTGCTACAGAGACCCAGTACTTC. It codes for CASSATETQYF. Full variable domain (rest looked up from reference TRBV2 and TRBJ2-5): EPEVTQTPSHQVTQMGQEVILRCVPISNHLYFYWYRQILGQKVEFLVSFYNNEISEKSEIFDDQFSVERPDGSNFTLKIRSTKLEDSAMYFCASSATETQYFGPGTRLLVL.

In its sample, this clone was seen once. J is TRBJ2-3 and V is TRBV7-3, with 7 bases lining up with TRBD2. This CDR3 has 13 amino acids. Germline V lookup: CDR1 SGHTA, CDR2 FQGTGA. Trimming cost V 5 bases and J 6 bases; bases outside gene matches: 5. CDR3 amino acids: CASSPGLGDTQYF. The CDR3 bases are TGTGCCAGCAGCCCCGGACTAGGGGATACGCAGTATTTT.

The chain has TRBV28 and TRBJ2-7; tentative D call: TRBD1 (7 bases). The CDR3 consists of 16 residues. The V end was cut by 3 bases, the J end by 5 bases, with 20 bases between. In germline, CDR1 is MDHEN, CDR2 SYDVKM. As DNA, the CDR3 is TGTGCCAGCAGTTTCTACGGCGGGACAGAATTCCACGAGCAGTACTTC. It is translated as CASSFYGGTEFHEQYF.

The V gene is TRBV4-2, the J gene TRBJ2-3; the match to TRBD2 covers 7 bases. Per germline, CDR1 LGHNA and CDR2 YNFKEQ. The CDR3 extends over 20 amino acids. The J segment lost 8 bases and the V segment lost 2 bases, leaving 25 bases of the junction unmatched. The CDR3 coding sequence is TGTGCCAGCAGCCAAATAAGAACAAGCGGTTCGGGAGGACGCCGACCTACGCAGTATTTT. Amino acids: CASSQIRTSGSGGRRPTQYF.